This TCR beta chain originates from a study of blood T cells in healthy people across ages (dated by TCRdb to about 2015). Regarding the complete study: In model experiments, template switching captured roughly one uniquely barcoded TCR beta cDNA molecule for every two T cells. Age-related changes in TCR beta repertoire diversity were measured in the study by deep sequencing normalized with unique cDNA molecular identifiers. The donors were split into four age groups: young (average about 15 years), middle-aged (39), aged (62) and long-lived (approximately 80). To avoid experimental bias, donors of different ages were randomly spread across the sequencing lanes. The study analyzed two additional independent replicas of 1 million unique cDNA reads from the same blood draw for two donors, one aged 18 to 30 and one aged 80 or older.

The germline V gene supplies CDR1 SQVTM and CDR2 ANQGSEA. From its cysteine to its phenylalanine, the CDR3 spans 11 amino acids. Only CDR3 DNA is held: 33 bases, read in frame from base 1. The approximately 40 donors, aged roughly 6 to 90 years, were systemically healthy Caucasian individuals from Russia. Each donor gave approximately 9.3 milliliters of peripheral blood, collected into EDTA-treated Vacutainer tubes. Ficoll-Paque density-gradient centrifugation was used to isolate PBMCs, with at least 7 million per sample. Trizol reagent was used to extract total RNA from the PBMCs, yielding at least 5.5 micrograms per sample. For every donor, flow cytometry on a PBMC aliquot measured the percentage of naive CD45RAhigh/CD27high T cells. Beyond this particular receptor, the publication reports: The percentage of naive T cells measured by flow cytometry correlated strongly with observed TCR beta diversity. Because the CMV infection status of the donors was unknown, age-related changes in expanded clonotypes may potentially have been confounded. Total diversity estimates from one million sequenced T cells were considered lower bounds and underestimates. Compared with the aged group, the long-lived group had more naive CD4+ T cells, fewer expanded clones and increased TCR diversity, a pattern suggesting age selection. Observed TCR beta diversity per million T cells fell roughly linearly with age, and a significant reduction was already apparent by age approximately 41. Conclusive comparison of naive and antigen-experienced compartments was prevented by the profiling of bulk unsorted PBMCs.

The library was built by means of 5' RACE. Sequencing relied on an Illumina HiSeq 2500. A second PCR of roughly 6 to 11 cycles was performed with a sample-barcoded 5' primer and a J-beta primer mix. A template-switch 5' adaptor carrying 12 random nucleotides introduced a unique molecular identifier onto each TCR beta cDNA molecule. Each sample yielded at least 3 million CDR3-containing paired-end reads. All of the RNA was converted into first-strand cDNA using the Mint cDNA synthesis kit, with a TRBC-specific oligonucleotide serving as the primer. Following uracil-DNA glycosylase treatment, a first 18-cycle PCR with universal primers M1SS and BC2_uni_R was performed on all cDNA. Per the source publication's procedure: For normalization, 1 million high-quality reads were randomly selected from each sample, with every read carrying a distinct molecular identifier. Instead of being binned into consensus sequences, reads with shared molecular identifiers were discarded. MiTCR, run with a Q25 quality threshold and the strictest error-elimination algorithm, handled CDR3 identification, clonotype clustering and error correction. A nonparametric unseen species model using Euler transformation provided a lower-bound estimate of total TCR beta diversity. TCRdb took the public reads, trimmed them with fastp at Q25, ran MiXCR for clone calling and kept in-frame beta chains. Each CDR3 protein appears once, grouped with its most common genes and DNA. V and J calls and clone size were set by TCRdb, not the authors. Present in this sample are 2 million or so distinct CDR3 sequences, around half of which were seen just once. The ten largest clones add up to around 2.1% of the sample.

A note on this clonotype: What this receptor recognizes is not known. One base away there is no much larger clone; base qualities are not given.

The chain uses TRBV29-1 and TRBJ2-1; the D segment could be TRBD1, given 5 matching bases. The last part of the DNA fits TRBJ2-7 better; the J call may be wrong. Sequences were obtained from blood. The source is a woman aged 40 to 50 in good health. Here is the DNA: TGCAGCGTTGCCTGGGGCAATGAGCAGTACTTC. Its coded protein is CSVAWGNEQYF.